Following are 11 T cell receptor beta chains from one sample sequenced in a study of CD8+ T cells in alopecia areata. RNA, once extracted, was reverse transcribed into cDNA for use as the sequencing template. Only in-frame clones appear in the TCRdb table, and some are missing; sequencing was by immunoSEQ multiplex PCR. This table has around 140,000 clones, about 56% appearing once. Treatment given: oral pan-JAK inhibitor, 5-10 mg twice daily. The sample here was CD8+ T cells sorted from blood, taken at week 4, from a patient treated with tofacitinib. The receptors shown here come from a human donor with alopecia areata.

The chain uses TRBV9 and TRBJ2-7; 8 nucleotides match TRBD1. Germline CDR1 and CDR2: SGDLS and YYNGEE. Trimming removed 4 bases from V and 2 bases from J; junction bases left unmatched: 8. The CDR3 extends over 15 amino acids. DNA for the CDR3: TGTGCCAGCAGCCATGGACAGGGCACCGCCTACGAGCAGTACTTC. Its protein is CASSHGQGTAYEQYF.

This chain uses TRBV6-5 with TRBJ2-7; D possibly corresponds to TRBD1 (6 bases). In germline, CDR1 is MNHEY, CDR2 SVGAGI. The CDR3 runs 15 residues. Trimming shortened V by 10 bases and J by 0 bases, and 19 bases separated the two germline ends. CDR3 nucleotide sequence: TGTGCCACCTACGGTACAGGGTCCAGCTCCTACGAGCAGTACTTC. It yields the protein CATYGTGSSSYEQYF.

The CDR3 here is CASSLTALYSYNEQFF. The CDR3 DNA sequence: TGTGCCAGCAGCCTCACAGCGTTGTACTCCTACAATGAGCAGTTCTTC. The chain links TRBV9 to TRBJ2-1, with D hard to call. The germline V gene has CDR1 SGDLS and CDR2 YYNGEE. Trimming took off 4 bases at V and 0 bases at J, with 14 bases between the two ends. The CDR3 consists of 16 residues.

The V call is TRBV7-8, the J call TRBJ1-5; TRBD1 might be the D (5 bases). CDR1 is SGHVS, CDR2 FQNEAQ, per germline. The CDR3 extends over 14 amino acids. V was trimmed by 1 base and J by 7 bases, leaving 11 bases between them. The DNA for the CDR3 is TGTGCCAGCAGCTTAGGACAGTTTGGGCAGCCCCAGCATTTT. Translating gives CASSLGQFGQPQHF.

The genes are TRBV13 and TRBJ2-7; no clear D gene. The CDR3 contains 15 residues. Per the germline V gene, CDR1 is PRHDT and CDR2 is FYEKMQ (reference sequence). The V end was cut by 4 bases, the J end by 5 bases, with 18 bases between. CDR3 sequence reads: CASSSPERPSHEQYF. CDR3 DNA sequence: TGTGCCAGCAGCTCACCCGAGCGACCGTCGCACGAGCAGTACTTC.

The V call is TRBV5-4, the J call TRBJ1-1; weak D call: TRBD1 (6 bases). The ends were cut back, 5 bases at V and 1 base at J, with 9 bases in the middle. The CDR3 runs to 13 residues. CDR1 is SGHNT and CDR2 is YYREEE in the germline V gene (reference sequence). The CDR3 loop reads CASSLRGNTEAFF. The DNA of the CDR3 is TGTGCCAGCAGTCTCAGGGGGAACACTGAAGCTTTCTTT.

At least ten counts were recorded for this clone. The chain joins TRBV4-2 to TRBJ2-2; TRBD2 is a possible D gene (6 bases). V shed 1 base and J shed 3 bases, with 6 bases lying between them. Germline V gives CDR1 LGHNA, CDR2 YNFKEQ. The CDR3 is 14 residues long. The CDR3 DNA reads TGTGCCAGCAGCCAAGGACTAGACACCGGGGAGCTGTTTTTT. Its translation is CASSQGLDTGELFF.

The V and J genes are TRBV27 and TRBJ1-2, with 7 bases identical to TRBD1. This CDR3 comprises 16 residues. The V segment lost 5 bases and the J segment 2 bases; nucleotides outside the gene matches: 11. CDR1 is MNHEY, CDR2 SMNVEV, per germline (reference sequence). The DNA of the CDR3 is TGTGCCAGCAGTCCGTCGATAGGGGGCGTAAACTATGGCTACACCTTC. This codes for CASSPSIGGVNYGYTF.

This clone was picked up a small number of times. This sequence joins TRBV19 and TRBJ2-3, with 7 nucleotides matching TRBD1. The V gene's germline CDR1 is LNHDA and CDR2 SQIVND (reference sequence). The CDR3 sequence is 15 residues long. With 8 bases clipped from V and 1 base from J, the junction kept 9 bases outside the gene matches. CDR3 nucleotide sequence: TGTGCCAGTTCGGCCGACAGGGTTGGCACAGATACGCAGTATTTT. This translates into CASSADRVGTDTQYF.

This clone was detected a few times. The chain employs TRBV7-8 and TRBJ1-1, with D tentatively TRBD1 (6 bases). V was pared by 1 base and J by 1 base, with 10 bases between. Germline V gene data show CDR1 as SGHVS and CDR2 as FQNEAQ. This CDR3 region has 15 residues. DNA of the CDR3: TGTGCCAGCAGCTTAGAGGGGGGCTGGAACACTGAAGCTTTCTTT. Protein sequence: CASSLEGGWNTEAFF.

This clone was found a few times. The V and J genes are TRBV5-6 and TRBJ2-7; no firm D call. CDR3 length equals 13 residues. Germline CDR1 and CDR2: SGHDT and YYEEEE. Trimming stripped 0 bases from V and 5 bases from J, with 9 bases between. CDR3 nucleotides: TGTGCCAGCAGCTTGGGCCACCCCCACGAGCAGTACTTC. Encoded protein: CASSLGHPHEQYF.